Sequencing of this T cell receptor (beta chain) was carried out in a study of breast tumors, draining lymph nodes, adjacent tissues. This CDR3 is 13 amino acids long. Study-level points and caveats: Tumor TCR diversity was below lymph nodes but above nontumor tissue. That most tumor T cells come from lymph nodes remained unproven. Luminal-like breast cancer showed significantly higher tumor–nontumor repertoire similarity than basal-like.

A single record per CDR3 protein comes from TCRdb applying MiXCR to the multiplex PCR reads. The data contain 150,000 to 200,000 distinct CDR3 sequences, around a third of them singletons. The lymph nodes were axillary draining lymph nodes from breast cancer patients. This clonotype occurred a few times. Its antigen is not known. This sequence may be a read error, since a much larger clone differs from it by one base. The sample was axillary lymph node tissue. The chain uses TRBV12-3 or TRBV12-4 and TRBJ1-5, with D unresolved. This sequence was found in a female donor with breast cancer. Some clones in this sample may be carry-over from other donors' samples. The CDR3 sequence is CASSFLPNEPQHF. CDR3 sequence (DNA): TGTGCCAGCAGTTTCTTGCCCAATGAGCCCCAGCATTTT.